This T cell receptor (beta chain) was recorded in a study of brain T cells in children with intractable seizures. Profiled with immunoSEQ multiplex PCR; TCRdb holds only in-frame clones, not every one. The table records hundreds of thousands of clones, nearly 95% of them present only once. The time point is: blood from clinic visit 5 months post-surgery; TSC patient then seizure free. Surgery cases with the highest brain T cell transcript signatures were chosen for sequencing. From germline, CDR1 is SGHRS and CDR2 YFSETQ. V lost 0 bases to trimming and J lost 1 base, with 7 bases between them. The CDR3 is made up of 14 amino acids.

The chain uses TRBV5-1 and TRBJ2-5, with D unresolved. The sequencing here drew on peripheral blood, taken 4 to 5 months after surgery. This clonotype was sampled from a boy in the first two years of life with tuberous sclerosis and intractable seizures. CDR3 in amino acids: CASSLDAAQETQYF. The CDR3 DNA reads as TGCGCCAGCAGCTTGGACGCGGCCCAAGAGACCCAGTACTTC. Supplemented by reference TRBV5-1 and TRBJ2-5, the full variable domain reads KAGVTQTPRYLIKTRGQQVTLSCSPISGHRSVSWYQQTPGQGLQFLFEYFSETQRNKGNFPGRFSGRQFSNSRSEMNVSTLELGDSALYLCASSLDAAQETQYFGPGTRLLVL.